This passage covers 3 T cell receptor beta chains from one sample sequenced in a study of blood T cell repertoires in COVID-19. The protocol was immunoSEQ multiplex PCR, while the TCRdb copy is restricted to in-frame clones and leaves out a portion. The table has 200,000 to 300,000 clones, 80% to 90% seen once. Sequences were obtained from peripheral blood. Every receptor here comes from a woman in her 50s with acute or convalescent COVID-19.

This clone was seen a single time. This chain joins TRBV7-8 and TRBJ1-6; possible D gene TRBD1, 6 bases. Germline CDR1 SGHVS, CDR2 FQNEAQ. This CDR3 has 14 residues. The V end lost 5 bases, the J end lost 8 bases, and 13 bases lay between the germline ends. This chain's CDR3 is CASSRGGRDSPLHF. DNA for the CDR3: TGTGCCAGCAGCCGAGGGGGGCGCGATTCACCCCTCCACTTT.

CDR3 in amino acids: CASSDMSYNEQFF. The CDR3, as DNA: TGTGCCAGCAGCGACATGTCCTACAATGAGCAGTTCTTC. The J gene is TRBJ2-1, the V gene TRBV7-3; the D is unclear. CDR1 and CDR2 from the germline V gene are SGHTA and FQGTGA. Trimming pared 5 bases from V and 1 base from J, leaving 6 bases between. CDR3 size: 13 residues.

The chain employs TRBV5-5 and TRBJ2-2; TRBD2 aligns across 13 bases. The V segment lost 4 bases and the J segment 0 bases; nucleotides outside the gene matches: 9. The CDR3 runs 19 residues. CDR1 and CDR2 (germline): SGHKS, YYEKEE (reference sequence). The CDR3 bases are TGTGCCAGCAGCCCGCTGGGACTAGCGGGACCTTCGAACACCGGGGAGCTGTTTTTT. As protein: CASSPLGLAGPSNTGELFF.